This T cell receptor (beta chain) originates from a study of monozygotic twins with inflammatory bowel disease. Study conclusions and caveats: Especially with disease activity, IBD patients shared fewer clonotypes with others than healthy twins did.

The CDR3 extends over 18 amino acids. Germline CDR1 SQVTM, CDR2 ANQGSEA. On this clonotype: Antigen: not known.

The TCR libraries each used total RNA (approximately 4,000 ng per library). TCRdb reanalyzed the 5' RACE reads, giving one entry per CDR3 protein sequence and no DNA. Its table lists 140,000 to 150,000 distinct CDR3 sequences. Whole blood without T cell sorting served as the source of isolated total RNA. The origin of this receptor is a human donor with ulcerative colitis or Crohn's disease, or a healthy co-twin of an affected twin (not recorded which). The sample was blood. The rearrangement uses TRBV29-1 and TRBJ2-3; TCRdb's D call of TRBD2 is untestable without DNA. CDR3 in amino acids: CSVEDPSGSPSAPDTQYF.